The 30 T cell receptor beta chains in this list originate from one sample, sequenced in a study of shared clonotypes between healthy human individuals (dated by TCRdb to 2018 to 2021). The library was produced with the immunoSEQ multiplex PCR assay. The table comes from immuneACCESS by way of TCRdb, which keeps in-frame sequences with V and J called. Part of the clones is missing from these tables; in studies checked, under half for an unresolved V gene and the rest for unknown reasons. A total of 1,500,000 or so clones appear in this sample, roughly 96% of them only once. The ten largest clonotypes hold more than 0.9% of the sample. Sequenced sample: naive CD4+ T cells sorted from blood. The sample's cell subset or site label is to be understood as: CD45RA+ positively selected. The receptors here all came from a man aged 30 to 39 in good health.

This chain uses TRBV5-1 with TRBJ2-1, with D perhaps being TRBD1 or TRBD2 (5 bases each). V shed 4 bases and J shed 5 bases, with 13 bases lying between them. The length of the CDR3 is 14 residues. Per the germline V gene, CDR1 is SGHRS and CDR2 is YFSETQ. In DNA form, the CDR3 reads TGCGCCAGCAGCGAGACCGGGGCGGACAATGAGCAGTTCTTC. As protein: CASSETGADNEQFF. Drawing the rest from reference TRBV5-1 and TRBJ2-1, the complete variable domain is KAGVTQTPRYLIKTRGQQVTLSCSPISGHRSVSWYQQTPGQGLQFLFEYFSETQRNKGNFPGRFSGRQFSNSRSEMNVSTLELGDSALYLCASSETGADNEQFFGPGTRLTVL.

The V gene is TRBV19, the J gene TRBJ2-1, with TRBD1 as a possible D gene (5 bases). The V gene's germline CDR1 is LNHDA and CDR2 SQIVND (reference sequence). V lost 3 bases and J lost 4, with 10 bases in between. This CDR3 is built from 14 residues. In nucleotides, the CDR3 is TGTGCCAGTAGTATCGGACACGGATACAATGAGCAGTTCTTC. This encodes CASSIGHGYNEQFF.

In DNA, the CDR3 is TGTGCCAGCAGAGATCTCAGGGACGGAGCTGAAGCTTTCTTT. This translates into CASRDLRDGAEAFF. V is TRBV9 and J is TRBJ1-1; D is perhaps TRBD1 (5 bases). V was pared by 5 bases and J by 6 bases, with 17 bases between. Germline V lookup: CDR1 SGDLS, CDR2 YYNGEE. The CDR3 covers 14 residues.

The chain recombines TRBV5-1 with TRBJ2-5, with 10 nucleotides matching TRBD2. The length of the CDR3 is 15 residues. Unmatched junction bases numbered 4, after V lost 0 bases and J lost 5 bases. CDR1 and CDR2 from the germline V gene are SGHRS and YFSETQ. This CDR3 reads CASSLAAGLAETQYF. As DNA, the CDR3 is TGCGCCAGCAGCTTGGCCGCGGGACTAGCGGAGACCCAGTACTTC.

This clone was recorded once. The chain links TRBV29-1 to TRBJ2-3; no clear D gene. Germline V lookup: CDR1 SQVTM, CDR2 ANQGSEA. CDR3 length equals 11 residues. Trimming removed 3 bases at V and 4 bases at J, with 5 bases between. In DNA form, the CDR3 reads TGCAGCGTTGATCTGGCAGATACGCAGTATTTT. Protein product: CSVDLADTQYF.

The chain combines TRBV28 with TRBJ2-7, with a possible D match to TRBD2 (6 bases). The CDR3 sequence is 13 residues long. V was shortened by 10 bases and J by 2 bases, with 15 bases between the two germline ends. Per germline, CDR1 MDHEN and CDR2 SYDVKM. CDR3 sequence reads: CATGGSGPYEQYF. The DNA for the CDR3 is TGTGCCACCGGAGGGTCAGGACCCTACGAGCAGTACTTC.

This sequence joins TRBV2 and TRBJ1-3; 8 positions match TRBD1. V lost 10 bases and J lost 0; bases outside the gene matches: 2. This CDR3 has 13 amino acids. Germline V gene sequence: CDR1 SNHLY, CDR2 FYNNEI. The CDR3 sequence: CANGQGSGNTIYF. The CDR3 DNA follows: TGTGCCAACGGACAGGGCTCTGGAAACACCATATATTTT.

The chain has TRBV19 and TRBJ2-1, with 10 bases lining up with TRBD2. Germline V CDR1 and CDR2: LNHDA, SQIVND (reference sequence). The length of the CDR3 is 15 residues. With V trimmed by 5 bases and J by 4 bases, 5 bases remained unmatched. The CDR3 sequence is CASSPIAGGYNEQFF. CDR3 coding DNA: TGTGCCAGTAGTCCAATAGCGGGAGGATACAATGAGCAGTTCTTC.

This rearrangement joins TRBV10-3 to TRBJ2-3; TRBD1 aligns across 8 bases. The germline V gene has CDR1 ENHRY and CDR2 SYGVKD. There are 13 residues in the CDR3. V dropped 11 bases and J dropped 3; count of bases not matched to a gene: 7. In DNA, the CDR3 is TGTGCCGCTCGGACAGGGCCAACAGATACGCAGTATTTT. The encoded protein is CAARTGPTDTQYF.

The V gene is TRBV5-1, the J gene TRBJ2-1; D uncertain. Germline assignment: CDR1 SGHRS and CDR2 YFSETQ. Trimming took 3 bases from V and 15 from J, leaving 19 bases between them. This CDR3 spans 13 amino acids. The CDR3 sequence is CASSSPGSPVGFF. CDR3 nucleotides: TGCGCCAGCAGCTCCCCCGGATCCCCCGTTGGGTTCTTC. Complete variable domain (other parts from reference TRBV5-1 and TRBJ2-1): KAGVTQTPRYLIKTRGQQVTLSCSPISGHRSVSWYQQTPGQGLQFLFEYFSETQRNKGNFPGRFSGRQFSNSRSEMNVSTLELGDSALYLCASSSPGSPVGFFGPGTRLTVL.

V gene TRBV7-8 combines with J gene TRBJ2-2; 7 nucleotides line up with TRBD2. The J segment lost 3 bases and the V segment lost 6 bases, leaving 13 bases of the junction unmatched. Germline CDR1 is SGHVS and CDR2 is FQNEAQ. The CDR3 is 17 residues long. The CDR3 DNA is TGTGCCAGCAGTTTCCCTAGCGGCACTGGAGACACCGGGGAGCTGTTTTTT. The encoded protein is CASSFPSGTGDTGELFF.

Here the CDR3 reads CASTILAGGLDEQFF. CDR3 in DNA: TGTGCCAGCACCATACTAGCGGGAGGATTGGATGAGCAGTTCTTC. V gene TRBV9 combines with J gene TRBJ2-1, with 12 bases lining up with TRBD2. The CDR3 has 15 amino acids. Trimming took 6 bases from V and 8 from J; bases not matched to a gene: 9. Germline CDR1 reads SGDLS; CDR2 reads YYNGEE. Combining the CDR3 with reference TRBV9 and TRBJ2-1 gives the whole variable domain DSGVTQTPKHLITATGQRVTLRCSPRSGDLSVYWYQQSLDQGLQFLIQYYNGEERAKGNILERFSAQQFPDLHSELNLSSLELGDSALYFCASTILAGGLDEQFFGPGTRLTVL.

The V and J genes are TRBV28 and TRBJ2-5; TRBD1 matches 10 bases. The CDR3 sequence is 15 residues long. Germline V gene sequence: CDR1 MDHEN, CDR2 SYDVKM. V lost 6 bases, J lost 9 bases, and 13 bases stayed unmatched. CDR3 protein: CASRPSDRGGTAQYF. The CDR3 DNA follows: TGTGCCAGCAGGCCCTCGGACAGGGGGGGAACGGCCCAGTACTTC.

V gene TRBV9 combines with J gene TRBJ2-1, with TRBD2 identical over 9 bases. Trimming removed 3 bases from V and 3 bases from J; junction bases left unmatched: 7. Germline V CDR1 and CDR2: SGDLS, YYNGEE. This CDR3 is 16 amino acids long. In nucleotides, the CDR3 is TGTGCCAGCAGCGCGCTAGGACTAGCGATCTACAATGAGCAGTTCTTC. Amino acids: CASSALGLAIYNEQFF.

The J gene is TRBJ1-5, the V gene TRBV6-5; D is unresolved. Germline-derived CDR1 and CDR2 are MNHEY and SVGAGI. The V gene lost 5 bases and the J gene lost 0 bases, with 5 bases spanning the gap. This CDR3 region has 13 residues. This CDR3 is CASSANSNQPQHF. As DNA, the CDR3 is TGTGCCAGCAGTGCAAATAGCAATCAGCCCCAGCATTTT.

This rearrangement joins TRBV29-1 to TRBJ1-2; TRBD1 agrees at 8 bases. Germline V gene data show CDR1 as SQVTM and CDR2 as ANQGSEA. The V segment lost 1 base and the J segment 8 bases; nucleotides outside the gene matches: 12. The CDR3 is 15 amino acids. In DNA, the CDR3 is TGCAGCGTTGAAGGGTCGGCCAGGGGGCTAAAGGGCTACACCTTC. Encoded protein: CSVEGSARGLKGYTF.

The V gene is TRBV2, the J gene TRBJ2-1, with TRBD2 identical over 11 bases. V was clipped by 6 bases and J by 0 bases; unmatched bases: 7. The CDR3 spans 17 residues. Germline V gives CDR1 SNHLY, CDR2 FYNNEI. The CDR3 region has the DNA TGTGCCAGCAGCAAAGGGCTAGCGGGAGGCTCCTACAATGAGCAGTTCTTC. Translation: CASSKGLAGGSYNEQFF.

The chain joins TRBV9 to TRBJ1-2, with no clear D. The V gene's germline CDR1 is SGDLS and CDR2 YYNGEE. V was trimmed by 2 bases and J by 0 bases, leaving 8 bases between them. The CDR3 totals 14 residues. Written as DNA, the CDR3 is TGTGCCAGCAGCGTCCTAGACGCTAACTATGGCTACACCTTC. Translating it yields CASSVLDANYGYTF.

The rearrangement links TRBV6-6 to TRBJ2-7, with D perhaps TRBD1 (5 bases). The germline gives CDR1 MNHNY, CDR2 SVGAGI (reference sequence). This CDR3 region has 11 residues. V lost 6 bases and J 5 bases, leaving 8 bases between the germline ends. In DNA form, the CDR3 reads TGTGCCAGCAGACAGGACAACGAGCAGTACTTC. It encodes CASRQDNEQYF.

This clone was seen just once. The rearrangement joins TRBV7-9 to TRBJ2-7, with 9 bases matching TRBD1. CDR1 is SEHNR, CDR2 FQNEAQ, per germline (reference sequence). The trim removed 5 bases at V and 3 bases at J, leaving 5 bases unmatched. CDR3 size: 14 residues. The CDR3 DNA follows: TGTGCCAGCAGCCGGACAGGGGTGGGCTACGAGCAGTACTTC. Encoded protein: CASSRTGVGYEQYF.

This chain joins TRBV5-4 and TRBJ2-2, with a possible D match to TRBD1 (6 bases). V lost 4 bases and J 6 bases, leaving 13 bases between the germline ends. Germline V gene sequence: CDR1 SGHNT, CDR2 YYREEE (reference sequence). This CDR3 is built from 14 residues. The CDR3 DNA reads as TGTGCCAGCAGCACTAGACAGGTCGCCGGGGAGCTGTTTTTT. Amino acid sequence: CASSTRQVAGELFF.

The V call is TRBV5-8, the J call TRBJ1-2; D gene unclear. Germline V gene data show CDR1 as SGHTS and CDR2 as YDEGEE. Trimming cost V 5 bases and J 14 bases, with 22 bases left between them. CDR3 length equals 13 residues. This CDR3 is CASSPHGTLKSTF. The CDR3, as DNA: TGTGCCAGCAGTCCGCACGGAACCCTAAAGAGTACCTTC.

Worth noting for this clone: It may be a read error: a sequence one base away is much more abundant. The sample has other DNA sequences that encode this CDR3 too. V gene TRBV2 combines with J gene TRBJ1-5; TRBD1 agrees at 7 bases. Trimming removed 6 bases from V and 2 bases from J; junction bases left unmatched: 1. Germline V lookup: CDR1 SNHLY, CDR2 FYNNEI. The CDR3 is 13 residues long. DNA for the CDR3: TGTGCCAGCAGCGGGACAGGCAATCAGCCCCAGCATTTT. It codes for CASSGTGNQPQHF.

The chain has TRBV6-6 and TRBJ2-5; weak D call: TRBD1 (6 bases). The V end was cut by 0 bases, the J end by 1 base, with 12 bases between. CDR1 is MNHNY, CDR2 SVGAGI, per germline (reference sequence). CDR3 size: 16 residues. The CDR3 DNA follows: TGTGCCAGCAGTTACTCGGGGACAATTATCCAAGAGACCCAGTACTTC. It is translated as CASSYSGTIIQETQYF.

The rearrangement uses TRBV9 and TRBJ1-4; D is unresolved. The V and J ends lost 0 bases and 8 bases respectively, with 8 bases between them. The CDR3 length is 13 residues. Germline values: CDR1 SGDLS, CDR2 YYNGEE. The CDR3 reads CASSVDLGEKLFF. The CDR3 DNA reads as TGTGCCAGCAGCGTAGACCTTGGCGAAAAACTGTTTTTT.

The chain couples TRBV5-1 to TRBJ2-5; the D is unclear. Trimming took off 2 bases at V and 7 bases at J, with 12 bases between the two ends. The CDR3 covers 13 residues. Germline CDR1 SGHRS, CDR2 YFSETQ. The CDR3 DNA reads TGCGCCAGCAGCTTCCCACCGACGGTGACCCAGTACTTC. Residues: CASSFPPTVTQYF.

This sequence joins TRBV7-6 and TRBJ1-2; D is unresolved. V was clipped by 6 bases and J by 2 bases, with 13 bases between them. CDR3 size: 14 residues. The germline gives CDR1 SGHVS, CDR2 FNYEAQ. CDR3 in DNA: TGTGCCAGCAGTCCCTTCCCCTCCAACTATGGCTACACCTTC. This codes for CASSPFPSNYGYTF. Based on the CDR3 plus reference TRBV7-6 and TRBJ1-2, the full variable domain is GAGVSQSPRYKVTKRGQDVALRCDPISGHVSLYWYRQALGQGPEFLTYFNYEAQQDKSGLPNDRFSAERPEGSISTLTIQRTEQRDSAMYRCASSPFPSNYGYTFGSGTRLTVV.

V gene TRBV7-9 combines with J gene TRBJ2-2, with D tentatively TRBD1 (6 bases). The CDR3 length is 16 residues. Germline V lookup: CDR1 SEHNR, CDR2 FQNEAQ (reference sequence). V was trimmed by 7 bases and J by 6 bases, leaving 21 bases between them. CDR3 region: CASNLPGQYSSGELFF. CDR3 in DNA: TGTGCCAGCAATCTTCCCGGACAGTACTCTTCCGGGGAGCTGTTTTTT.

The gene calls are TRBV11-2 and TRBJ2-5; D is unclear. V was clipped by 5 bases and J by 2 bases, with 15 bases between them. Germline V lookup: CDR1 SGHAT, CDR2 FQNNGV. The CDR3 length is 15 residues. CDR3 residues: CASSHSNIPQETQYF. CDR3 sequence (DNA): TGTGCCAGCAGCCACTCCAACATACCGCAAGAGACCCAGTACTTC.

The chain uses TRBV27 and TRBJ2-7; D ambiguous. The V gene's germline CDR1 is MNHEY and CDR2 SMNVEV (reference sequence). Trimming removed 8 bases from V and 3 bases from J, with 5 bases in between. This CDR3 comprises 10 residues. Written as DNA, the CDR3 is TGTGCCAGCGGGGACTACGAGCAGTACTTC. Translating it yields CASGDYEQYF.